The present entry profiles one T cell receptor (beta chain) with its context. Its antigen remains unidentified. The input lacks base qualities; no much larger clone sits a single base away. DNA from uncultured naive and memory CD4+ T cells underwent immunoSEQ TCR-beta sequencing at deep resolution. The study's own analysis went as follows. During preprocessing, nonproductive sequences were discarded, as were any CDR3s that did not begin with C, did not end with F or W, or were shorter than 7 amino acids. Cultured and uncultured naive and memory CD4+ repertoires were searched for previously identified spike- and CEF-reactive CDR3s. CDR3 homology was measured as pairwise Levenshtein distance, computed with the stringdist R package after trimming three terminal residues from each end. This immuneACCESS table, as held by TCRdb, lists in-frame sequences with V and J called but not all clones. Of the missing ones, under half trace to an unresolved V gene in checked studies; the others have no known cause. For V, J and clone size, that table is used; D and trimming come from the DNA. This sample has tens of thousands of clones in its table, and about 95% of those were observed once. The ten largest clones represent roughly 0.14% of the sample.

This entry belongs to a study of CD4 T cells in relation to SARS-CoV-2 and coronaviruses (dated by TCRdb to about 2021). The study in broad terms: Shared crossreactive spike epitopes were mapped to their HLA restriction using patient-derived lymphoblastoid cell lines. The Adaptive Biotechnologies TCR-sequencing kit was used to sequence samples from three pre-COVID donors and the naive versus memory experiments, while other data came from Illumina-based sequencing. Expansion assays from other donors in the study were sequenced with a different, Illumina-based TCR-beta assay. At the level of individual TCR clonotypes, the study evaluated whether memory CD4+ T cells crossreact between the spike proteins of SARS-CoV-2 and those of common cold coronaviruses.

CD4+ T cells from unexposed donors were collected before the COVID-19 pandemic (2011-2018). Naive and memory CD4+ T cells were separated from cryopreserved PBMCs by first enriching for CD4 and then performing EasySep naive CD4+ T cell enrichment. The leukapheresis product for the unexposed donors was obtained through commercial purchase. PBMCs were isolated from leukapheresis product or whole blood by Ficoll-Paque PLUS gradient centrifugation. PBMCs were either cryopreserved at -140°C or used fresh in the expansion assay. The QIAamp Micro DNA Kit was used to extract genomic DNA from the CD4+ T cells. Study-level results and caveats: Because no donor provided both pre-pandemic and post-infection samples, tracing the source of pre-existing responses was limited. Memory CD4+ clonotypes crossrecognizing SARS-CoV-2 and at least one common cold coronavirus spike were found in 55% to 70% of donors. Crossreactivity analysis was centred on spike protein, so crossreactivity against other viral proteins was not assessed. Sequencing naive versus memory cells indicated that the assay picks up memory recall responses, not primary responses primed during culture. Small numbers of patients and of tested TCRs limited the study. Compared with monoreactive clones, crossreactive clones had significantly weaker SARS-CoV-2-driven expansion, a result consistent with antigenic imprinting.

Source material: naive CD4+ T cells from PBMCs. The meaning of the sample's cell subset or site label: naive CD4+ T cells isolated by negative enrichment. The source is a human donor in good health.

The nucleotides read TGTGCCACCAGCAGAGATACAGGGTTTAATGAAAAACTGTTTTTT. Its amino acids are CATSRDTGFNEKLFF. The V and J segments used are TRBV15 and TRBJ1-4; TRBD1 is perhaps the D gene, given 6 matching bases. A distance of 9 bases separates the germline ends of V and J, which lose 0 bases and 4 bases respectively. The germline V gene (reference sequence) yields LNHNV for CDR1 and YYDKDF for CDR2. The CDR3 runs 15 amino acids, cysteine and phenylalanine included. Only the CDR3 DNA stays, 45 bases, in frame from base 1.